Following are 8 T cell receptor beta chains from one sample sequenced in a study of T cell responses to AZD1222 COVID-19 vaccine. The data were produced by immunoSEQ multiplex PCR, yet TCRdb's version contains in-frame clones alone and is incomplete. Of about 100,000 clones listed, about 87% are singletons. Sequencing used peripheral blood, obtained on day 0 of AZD1222 vaccination. The receptors were gathered from an adult in good health.

The chain couples TRBV28 to TRBJ2-5, with D tentatively TRBD1 (5 bases). Germline V lookup: CDR1 MDHEN, CDR2 SYDVKM. The V gene lost 6 bases and the J gene lost 4 bases, with 12 bases spanning the gap. The CDR3 sequence is 13 residues long. The CDR3 here is CASRLQGAETQYF. CDR3 DNA: TGTGCCAGCAGACTCCAGGGTGCAGAGACCCAGTACTTC.

The V call is TRBV7-6, the J call TRBJ2-7; D is perhaps TRBD1 or TRBD2 (7 bases each). This CDR3 is 14 amino acids long. In germline, CDR1 is SGHVS, CDR2 FNYEAQ. Between the trimmed V and J ends, which lost 2 bases and 6 bases, there was a span of 14 bases. The CDR3 DNA reads as TGTGCCAGCAGCTTAATAGGGGGCGGGAGCGAGCAGTACTTC. This codes for CASSLIGGGSEQYF.

The rearrangement uses TRBV4-1 and TRBJ1-2; the D is unclear. This CDR3 is 15 amino acids long. CDR1 is MGHRA and CDR2 is YSYEKL in the germline V gene. V was pared by 4 bases and J by 7 bases, with 19 bases between. The CDR3 loop is CASSPPLERVRGYTF. CDR3 sequence (DNA): TGCGCCAGCAGCCCGCCCCTAGAGAGGGTTCGTGGCTACACCTTC.

The chain has TRBV7-3 and TRBJ2-2; D gene unclear. V lost 5 bases to trimming and J lost 6 bases, with 10 bases between them. CDR1 SGHTA and CDR2 FQGTGA come from the germline V gene. The CDR3 is 13 residues long. The CDR3 protein is CASSPTMAGELFF. DNA of the CDR3: TGTGCCAGCAGCCCCACCATGGCCGGGGAGCTGTTTTTT.

The rearrangement links TRBV3-1 (or the pseudogene TRBV3-2) to TRBJ1-1, with 11 bases fitting TRBD1. The CDR3 is made up of 18 amino acids. Germline V gene data show CDR1 as LGHDT and CDR2 as YNNKEL (reference sequence). With 4 bases clipped from V and 3 bases from J, the junction kept 13 bases outside the gene matches. CDR3 nucleotides: TGTGCCAGCAGCCCCTTCCGGGACAGGGGGAGAGGTGACACTGAAGCTTTCTTT. Translated, it gives CASSPFRDRGRGDTEAFF.

This sequence joins TRBV7-2 and TRBJ2-1; possibly TRBD1 or TRBD2 for D (5 bases each). The V end lost 4 bases, the J end lost 7 bases, and 14 bases lay between the germline ends. The germline V gene encodes CDR1 SGHTA and CDR2 FQGNSA. The CDR3 has 14 amino acids. The CDR3 here is CASSSPGGRNEQFF. CDR3 DNA: TGTGCCAGCAGCTCCCCTGGGGGAAGAAATGAGCAGTTCTTC.

The CDR3 sequence: CASSQDQDTQYF. In DNA, the CDR3 is TGTGCCAGCAGCCAAGACCAAGATACGCAGTATTTT. The V and J genes are TRBV3-1 (or the pseudogene TRBV3-2) and TRBJ2-3; D gene unclear. From germline, CDR1 is LGHDT and CDR2 YNNKEL (reference sequence). The CDR3 spans 12 residues. The V gene lost 0 bases and the J gene lost 5 bases, with 3 bases spanning the gap.

The chain links TRBV27 to TRBJ2-3; 12 bases match TRBD2. The CDR3 is 15 amino acids. Germline V CDR1 and CDR2: MNHEY, SMNVEV (reference sequence). V was pared by 10 bases and J by 5 bases, with 10 bases of the junction left unmatched. The CDR3 bases are TGTGCCACCATAGCTAGCGGGAGGGCCAAAGATACGCAGTATTTT. This translates into CATIASGRAKDTQYF.